The T cell receptor (beta chain) under discussion was sequenced for a study of technical replicates of blood from several donors. The V segment lost 3 bases and the J segment 5 bases; nucleotides outside the gene matches: 5. This CDR3 is built from 15 residues. Germline V CDR1 and CDR2: SGHNT, YYREEE (reference sequence). TCRdb keeps only in-frame clones here, not all; method: immunoSEQ multiplex PCR. The table records fewer than 90,000 clones, just under 95% of them present only once. This chain links TRBV5-4 with TRBJ2-5, with TRBD2 identical over 12 bases. The TCR sequence derives from a human donor in good health. Sequenced input: T cells isolated from PBMCs. As DNA, the CDR3 is TGTGCCAGCAGCTCTAGCGGGGGGGCCCCGGAGACCCAGTACTTC. Translated, it gives CASSSSGGAPETQYF.